This T cell receptor beta chain was documented in a study of T cell responses to AZD1222 COVID-19 vaccine. V was trimmed by 1 base and J by 1 base, leaving 5 bases between them. Germline V gene sequence: CDR1 PRHDT, CDR2 FYEKMQ (reference sequence). The CDR3 runs to 13 residues. Only in-frame clones appear in the TCRdb table, and some are missing; sequencing was by immunoSEQ multiplex PCR. The data show 65,000 to 80,000 clones, 87% seen once. Findings and caveats of the study: Spike was spanned by vaccine-associated CD4 TCRs, with dominance at 160-218 and 743-854. There were mostly white British donors and more females than males, and clonal diversity was possibly underestimated. The study reported that nearly half of spike-specific TCRs target unmutated variant regions. Baseline seropositivity occurred in only six AZD1222 recipients.

On this clone: The antigen is not known.

This sequence joins TRBV13 and TRBJ2-7; D gene uncertain. This specimen consisted of peripheral blood, obtained on day 0 of AZD1222 vaccination. The source is an adult in good health. In DNA, the CDR3 is TGTGCCAGCAGCTTAGAAGGTTCCTACGAGCAGTACTTC. This translates into CASSLEGSYEQYF.